The T cell receptor beta chain under discussion was sequenced for a study of T cells in Graves' hyperthyroidism and ophthalmopathy. V was trimmed by 1 base and J by 4 bases, leaving 11 bases between them. Looked up from germline, CDR1 is SGHAT and CDR2 is FQDESV (reference sequence). This CDR3 contains 15 residues. This clonotype has a handful of counts. Its antigen is undetermined. Amplification of TCR beta CDR3 regions was performed using RNA transcripts as template. The study used the HTBI primer set for a first-round RT-PCR of the TCR CDR3. One entry per CDR3 protein results from TCRdb running MiXCR on the multiplex PCR reads. The sample includes some 500,000 distinct CDR3 sequences, about 16% of them seen just once. Diagnoses were established using clinical symptoms, serum thyroxine and TRAb, thyroid ultrasound and orbital computed tomography. Overall study findings and caveats: Blood also carried most thyroid clonotypes expanded above 0.001.

Material for sequencing was blood. The source is a woman aged 25 to 39 with Graves' ophthalmopathy. J is TRBJ1-5 and V is TRBV11-1; no definite D call. The CDR3 sequence: CASSLGSATNQPQHF. CDR3 bases: TGTGCCAGCAGCTTAGGTTCAGCGACGAATCAGCCCCAGCATTTT. Full variable domain (missing parts from reference TRBV11-1 and TRBJ1-5): EAEVAQSPRYKITEKSQAVAFWCDPISGHATLYWYRQILGQGPELLVQFQDESVVDDSQLPKDRFSAERLKGVDSTLKIQPAELGDSAMYLCASSLGSATNQPQHFGDGTRLSIL.